This T cell receptor (beta chain) is drawn from a study of blood T cells in healthy people across ages. Points from the study as a whole: A greater number of naive CD4+ cells and higher diversity distinguished long-lived donors from aged donors. As age increased, TCR beta diversity per million T cells fell in a roughly linear fashion. The study regarded diversity estimates from one million T cells as underestimates.

For this clonotype: Its matching antigen is unknown.

V trimming: 4 bases; J trimming: 6 bases; junction bases outside the gene matches: 11. Germline V gene sequence: CDR1 MGHRA, CDR2 YSYEKL. This CDR3 region has 15 residues. A sample-barcoded 5' primer and a J-beta primer mix were used in a second PCR of about 7 to 12 cycles. TCRdb independently ran MiXCR on the 5' RACE reads; one entry per CDR3 protein. Of 1.2 million to 1.5 million distinct CDR3 sequences in the sample, approximately 59% were seen once. This sequence was found in a man between 18 and 29 years old in good health. The chain links TRBV4-1 to TRBJ1-2; 7 bases map to TRBD1. Sequences were obtained from blood. The CDR3 nucleotides are TGCGCCAGCAGCCGCCCCCAGACAGGGCGGAATGGCTACACCTTC. Amino acids: CASSRPQTGRNGYTF.